The following is a TCR beta chain sequence with its context. Method: immunoSEQ multiplex PCR; TCRdb's copy keeps in-frame clones and lacks some. The data contain approximately 230,000 clones, 87% of them singletons. This entry belongs to a study of cytomegalovirus exposure and HLA in healthy donors. Trimming removed 6 bases from V and 3 bases from J; junction bases left unmatched: 9. The CDR3 spans 15 residues. Per the germline V gene, CDR1 is MDHEN and CDR2 is SYDVKM. The chain has TRBV28 and TRBJ1-2, with 8 bases lining up with TRBD1. This clonotype was obtained from a man between 18 and 29 years old in good health and CMV-seropositive. Sequenced sample: PBMCs. The CDR3: CASSRGQGTYYGYTF. The CDR3 bases are TGTGCCAGCAGCCGCGGACAGGGAACCTACTATGGCTACACCTTC.